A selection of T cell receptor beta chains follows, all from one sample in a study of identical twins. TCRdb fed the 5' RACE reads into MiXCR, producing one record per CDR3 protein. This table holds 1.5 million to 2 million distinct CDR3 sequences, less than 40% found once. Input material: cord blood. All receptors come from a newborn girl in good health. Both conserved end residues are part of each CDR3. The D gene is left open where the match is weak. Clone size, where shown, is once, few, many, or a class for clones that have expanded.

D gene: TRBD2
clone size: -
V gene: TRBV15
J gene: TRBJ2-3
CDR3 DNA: TGTGCCACCAGCCCGCGTACTAGCGGGGTTGTAGATACGCAGTATTTT
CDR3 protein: CATSPRTSGVVDTQYF

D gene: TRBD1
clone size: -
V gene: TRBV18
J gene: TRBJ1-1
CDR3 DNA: TGTGCCAGCTCACCCGCCCGGGACAGGGGCCCTGAAGCTTTCTTT
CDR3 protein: CASSPARDRGPEAFF

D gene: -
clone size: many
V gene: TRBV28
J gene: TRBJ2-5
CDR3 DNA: TGTGCCAGCAGTTTAGGGGTGGGAGAGCAGTACTTC
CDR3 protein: CASSLGVGEQYF

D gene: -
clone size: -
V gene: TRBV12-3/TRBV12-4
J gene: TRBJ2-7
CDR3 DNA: TGTGCCAGCAGCTACAGGGGGGGCTCCGAGCAGTACTTC
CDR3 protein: CASSYRGGSEQYF

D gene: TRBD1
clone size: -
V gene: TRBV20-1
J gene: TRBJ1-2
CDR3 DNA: TGCAGTGCTATACAGGGGGCCGGCTATGGCTACACCTTC
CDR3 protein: CSAIQGAGYGYTF

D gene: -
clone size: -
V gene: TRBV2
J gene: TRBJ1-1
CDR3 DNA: TGTGCCAGCAGTGAAGTCCCGGGGAACACTGAAGCTTTCTTT
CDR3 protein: CASSEVPGNTEAFF

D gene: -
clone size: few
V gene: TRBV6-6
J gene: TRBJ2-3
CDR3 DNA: TGTGCCAGCAGTTTAGAGGACCCCCACAGCACAGATACGCAGTATTTT
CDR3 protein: CASSLEDPHSTDTQYF

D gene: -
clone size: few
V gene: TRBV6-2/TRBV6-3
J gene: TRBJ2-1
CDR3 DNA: TGTGCCAGCAGTTACCCCAAGGGGTACAATGAGCAGTTCTTC
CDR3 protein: CASSYPKGYNEQFF

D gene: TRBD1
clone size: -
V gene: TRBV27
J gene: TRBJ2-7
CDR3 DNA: TGTGCCAGCAGTTTAAGGTTAACAGGGGGCTCGTACAATGAGCAGTACTTC
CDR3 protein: CASSLRLTGGSYNEQYF

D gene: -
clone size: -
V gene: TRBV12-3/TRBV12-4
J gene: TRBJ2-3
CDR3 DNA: TGTGCCAGCAGCCTGGGGATTCTCGGAGATACGCAGTATTTT
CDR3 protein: CASSLGILGDTQYF

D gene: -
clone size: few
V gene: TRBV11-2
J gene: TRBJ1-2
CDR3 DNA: TGTGCCAGCAGCTTACCCCTACTGGGCTATGGCTACACCTTC
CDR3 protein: CASSLPLLGYGYTF

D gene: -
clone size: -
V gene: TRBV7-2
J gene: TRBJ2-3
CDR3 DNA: TGTGCCAGCAGCTTAGTAAATCACAGGCCAGATACGCAGTATTTT
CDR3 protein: CASSLVNHRPDTQYF

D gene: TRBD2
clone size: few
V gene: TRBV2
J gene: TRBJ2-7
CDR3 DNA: TGTGCCAGCCGGGAGCGGGGGGGTTCCTACGAGCAGTACTTC
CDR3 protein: CASRERGGSYEQYF

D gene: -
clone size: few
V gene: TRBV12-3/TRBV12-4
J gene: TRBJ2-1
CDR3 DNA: TGTGCCAGCAGATTAGCAGTTGAGCAGTTCTTC
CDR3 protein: CASRLAVEQFF

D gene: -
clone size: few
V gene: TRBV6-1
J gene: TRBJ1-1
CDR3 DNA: TGTGCCAGCAGTTTGATGGACCGCCTCGGGACTGAAGCTTTCTTT
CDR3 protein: CASSLMDRLGTEAFF

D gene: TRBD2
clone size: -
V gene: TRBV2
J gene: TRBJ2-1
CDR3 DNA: TGTGCCAGCAGTGAAGGACTAGCTCGGGATGAGCAGTTCTTC
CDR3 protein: CASSEGLARDEQFF

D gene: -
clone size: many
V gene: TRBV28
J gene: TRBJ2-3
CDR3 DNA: TGTGCCAGCAGTGCAGACTCGCACTTAAACACAGATACGCAGTATTTT
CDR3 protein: CASSADSHLNTDTQYF

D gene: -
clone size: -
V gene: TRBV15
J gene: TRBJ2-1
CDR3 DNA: TGTGCCACCAGCAGGGAGAGCTCCTACAATGAGCAGTTCTTC
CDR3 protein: CATSRESSYNEQFF

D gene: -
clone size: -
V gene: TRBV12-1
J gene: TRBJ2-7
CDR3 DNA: TGTGCCAGCAGCCCCAGGGCCAGGGGTAGCAGGAACGAGCAGTACTTC
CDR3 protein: CASSPRARGSRNEQYF

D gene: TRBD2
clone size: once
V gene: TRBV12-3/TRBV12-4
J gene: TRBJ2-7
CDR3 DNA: TGTGCCAGCAGTTTAGGAGTGGCGGGAGGCCCCCACAATGAGCAGTACTTC
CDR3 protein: CASSLGVAGGPHNEQYF

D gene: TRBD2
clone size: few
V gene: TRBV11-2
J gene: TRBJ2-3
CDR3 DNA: TGTGCCAGCAGGACGGGACTAGCGGGCGTGGCAGATACGCAGTATTTT
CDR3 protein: CASRTGLAGVADTQYF

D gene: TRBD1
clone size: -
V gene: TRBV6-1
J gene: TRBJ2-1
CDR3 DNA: TGTGCCAGCAGTGTTCGGACAGGGGGCGCATCCTACGAGCAGTTCTTC
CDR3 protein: CASSVRTGGASYEQFF

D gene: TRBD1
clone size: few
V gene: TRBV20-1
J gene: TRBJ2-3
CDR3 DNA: TGCAGTGCTAGAGGGACAGGGACAGATACGCAGTATTTT
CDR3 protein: CSARGTGTDTQYF

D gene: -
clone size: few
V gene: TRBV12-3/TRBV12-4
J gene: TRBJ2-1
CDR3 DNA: TGTGCCAGGGGGACCGACAGGGAGGCCTACAATGAGCAGTTCTTC
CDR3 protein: CARGTDREAYNEQFF

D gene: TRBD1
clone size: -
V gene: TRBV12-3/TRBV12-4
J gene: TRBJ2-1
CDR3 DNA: TGTGCCACCAGAAACAGGGGCTCCTACAATGAGCAGTTCTTC
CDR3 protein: CATRNRGSYNEQFF

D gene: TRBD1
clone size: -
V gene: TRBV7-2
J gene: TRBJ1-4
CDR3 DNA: TGTGCCAGCAGCTTAGCTCAGGGGGCTTATGAAAAACTGTTTTTT
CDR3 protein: CASSLAQGAYEKLFF

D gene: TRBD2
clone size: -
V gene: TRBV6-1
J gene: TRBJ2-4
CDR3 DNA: TGTGCCAGCAGTGAAACCGGGACTAGCGGAAAAGACATTCAGTACTTC
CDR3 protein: CASSETGTSGKDIQYF

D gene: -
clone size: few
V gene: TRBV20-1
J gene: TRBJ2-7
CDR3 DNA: TGCAGTGCTAGGGGTGCCGACGGGAGCTCCTACGAGCAGTACTTC
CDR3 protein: CSARGADGSSYEQYF

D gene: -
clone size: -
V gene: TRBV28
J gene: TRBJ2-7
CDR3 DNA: TGTGCCAAAACCAGGAGTCTTAGGAACGAGCAGTACTTC
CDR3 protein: CAKTRSLRNEQYF

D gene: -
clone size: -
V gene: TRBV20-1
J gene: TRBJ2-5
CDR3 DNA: TGCAGTGCAGACAGAGCCCAGTACTTC
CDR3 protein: CSADRAQYF

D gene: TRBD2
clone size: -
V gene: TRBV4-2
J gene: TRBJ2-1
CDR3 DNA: TGTGCCAGCAGCCACTATACTAGCGGGGGAATCGGTGAGCAGTTCTTC
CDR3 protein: CASSHYTSGGIGEQFF

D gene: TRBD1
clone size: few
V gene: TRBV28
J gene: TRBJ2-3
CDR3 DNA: TGTGCCAGCAGCCGCCTATCCGGGACAGGGGGGAGAGATACGCAGTATTTT
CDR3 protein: CASSRLSGTGGRDTQYF

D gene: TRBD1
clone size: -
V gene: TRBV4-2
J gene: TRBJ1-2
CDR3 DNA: TGTGCCAGCAGCCAAGAGGGACAGGGCAGCTATGGCTACACCTTC
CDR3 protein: CASSQEGQGSYGYTF

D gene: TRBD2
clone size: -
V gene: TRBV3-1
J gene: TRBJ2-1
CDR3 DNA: TGTGCCAGCAGCCAAGAACGACTAGCGGGGTACAATGAGCAGTTCTTC
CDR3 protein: CASSQERLAGYNEQFF

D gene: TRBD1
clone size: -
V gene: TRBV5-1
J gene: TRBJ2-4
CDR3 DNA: TGCGCCAGCAGCTTGGGGGACAGGGACCAAAACATTCAGTACTTC
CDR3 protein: CASSLGDRDQNIQYF

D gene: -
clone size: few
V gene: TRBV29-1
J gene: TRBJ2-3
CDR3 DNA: TGCAGCGTGGCGCTCGGCGGAACTAGCACAGATACGCAGTATTTT
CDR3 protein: CSVALGGTSTDTQYF

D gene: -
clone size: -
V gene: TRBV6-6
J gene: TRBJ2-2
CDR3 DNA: TGTGCCAGCAGTCAGTCCGGGGGCACCGGGGAGCTGTTTTTT
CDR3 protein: CASSQSGGTGELFF

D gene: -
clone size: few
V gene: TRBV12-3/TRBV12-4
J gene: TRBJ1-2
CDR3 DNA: TGTGCCAGCAGTTCTCGCAGGGGTTGGTGGGGCTACACCTTC
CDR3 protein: CASSSRRGWWGYTF

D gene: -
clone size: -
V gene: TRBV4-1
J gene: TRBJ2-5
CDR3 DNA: TGCGCCAGCAGCCACCCCTTCCAAGAGACCCAGTACTTC
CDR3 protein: CASSHPFQETQYF

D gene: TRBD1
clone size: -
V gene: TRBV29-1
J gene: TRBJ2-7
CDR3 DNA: TGCAGCGTTGAATTAGTTGGGACAGGGATTTACGAGCAGTACTTC
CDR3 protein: CSVELVGTGIYEQYF

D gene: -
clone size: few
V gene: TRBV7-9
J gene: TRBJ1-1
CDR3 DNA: TGTGCCAGCAGCTTTTGGGGACAGAACACTGAAGCTTTCTTT
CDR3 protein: CASSFWGQNTEAFF

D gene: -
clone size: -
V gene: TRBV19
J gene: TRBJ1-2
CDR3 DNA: TGTGCCAGTATGGGGGGGAGAAGATATGGCTACACCTTC
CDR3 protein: CASMGGRRYGYTF

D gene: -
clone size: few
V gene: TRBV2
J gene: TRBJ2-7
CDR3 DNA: TGTGCCAGCAGTGATGTGGGCGGGCCCTACGAGCAGTACTTC
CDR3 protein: CASSDVGGPYEQYF

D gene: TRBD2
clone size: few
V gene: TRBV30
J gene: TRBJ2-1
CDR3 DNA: TGTGCCTGCCTCGACCCGGCTAGCGGGAAAGGGGATGAGCAGTTCTTC
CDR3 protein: CACLDPASGKGDEQFF

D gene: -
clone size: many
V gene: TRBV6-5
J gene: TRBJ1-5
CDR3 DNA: TGCGCCAGCAGCCCAGGACCCGGCAATCAGCCCCAGCATTTT
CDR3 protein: CASSPGPGNQPQHF

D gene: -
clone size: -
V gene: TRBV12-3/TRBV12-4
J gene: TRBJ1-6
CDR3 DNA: TGTGCCAGCAGTCCGTTATCCGGGAATAATTCACCCCCCCACTTT
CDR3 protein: CASSPLSGNNSPPHF

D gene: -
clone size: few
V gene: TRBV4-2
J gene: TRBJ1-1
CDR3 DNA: TGTGCCAGCAGCTTGGGAGTCCAGCTGAACACTGAAGCTTTCTTT
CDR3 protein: CASSLGVQLNTEAFF

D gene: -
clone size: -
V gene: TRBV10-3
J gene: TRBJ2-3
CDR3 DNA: TGTGCCATCGGTGTACGGTCTAGCACAGATACGCAGTATTTT
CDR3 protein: CAIGVRSSTDTQYF

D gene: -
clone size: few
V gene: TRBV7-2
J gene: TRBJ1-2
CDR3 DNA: TGTGCCAGCAGCTTAGTAGTCCCTGGCTACACCTTC
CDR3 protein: CASSLVVPGYTF

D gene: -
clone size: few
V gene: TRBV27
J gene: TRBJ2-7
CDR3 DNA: TGTGCCAGCAGTTTATTCGGGGGACAGCACAAACCCTACGAGCAGTACTTC
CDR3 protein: CASSLFGGQHKPYEQYF

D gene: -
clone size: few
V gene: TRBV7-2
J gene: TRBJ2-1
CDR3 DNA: TGTGCCAGCAGCTCGGGACTTCTTAAATACAATGAGCAGTTCTTC
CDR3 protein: CASSSGLLKYNEQFF

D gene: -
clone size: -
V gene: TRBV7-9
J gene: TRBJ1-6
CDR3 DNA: TGTGCCAGCAGCCCCAACGGGGATTCACCCCTCCACTTT
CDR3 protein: CASSPNGDSPLHF

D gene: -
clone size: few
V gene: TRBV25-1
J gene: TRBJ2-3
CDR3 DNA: TGTGCCAGCAGTGTCCTCTCGGGACACCTACCAGACACAGATACGCAGTATTTT
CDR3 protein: CASSVLSGHLPDTDTQYF

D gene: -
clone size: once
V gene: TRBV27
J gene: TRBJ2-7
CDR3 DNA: TGTGCCAGCAGTTTAACTTTGACTAGAGGGAAGTACGAGCAGTACTTC
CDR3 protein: CASSLTLTRGKYEQYF

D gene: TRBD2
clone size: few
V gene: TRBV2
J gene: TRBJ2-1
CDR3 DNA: TGTGCCAGCAGGTCCTTCAGCGGGGTGGGCTACAATGAGCAGTTCTTC
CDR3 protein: CASRSFSGVGYNEQFF

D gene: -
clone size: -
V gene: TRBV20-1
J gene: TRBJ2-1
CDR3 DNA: TGCAGTGGCGGTGGAGACTACAATGAGCAGTTCTTC
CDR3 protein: CSGGGDYNEQFF

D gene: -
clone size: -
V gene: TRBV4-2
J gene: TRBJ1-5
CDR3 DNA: TGTGCCAGCAGCCAAGAAACAGCGGGGCGGCCCCAGCATTTT
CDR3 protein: CASSQETAGRPQHF

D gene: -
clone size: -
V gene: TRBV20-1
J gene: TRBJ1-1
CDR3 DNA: TGCAGTGCTAGCCGCTTATTTGTATTCCTGAACACTGAAGCTTTCTTT
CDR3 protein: CSASRLFVFLNTEAFF

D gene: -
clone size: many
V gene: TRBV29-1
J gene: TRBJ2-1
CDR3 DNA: TGCAGCGTTGCCCTGGGGTACAATGAGCAGTTCTTC
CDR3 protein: CSVALGYNEQFF